This T cell receptor (beta chain) was profiled in a study of T cell responses to AZD1222 COVID-19 vaccine. Measured with immunoSEQ multiplex PCR; TCRdb has only the in-frame clones, and not every one. Of about 100,000 clones listed, roughly nine tenths are singletons. On this clone itself: Its antigen is unknown.

The study's findings and limits: Sampling captured repertoires only after the peak T cell response. Donor demographics were predominantly white British with a female majority; clonal diversity may be underestimated.

The origin of this receptor is an adult in good health. Sequencing used peripheral blood, obtained on day 0 of AZD1222 vaccination.

As DNA, the CDR3 is TGTGCCAGCAGCGCGACAGGGCTAGTGGGGGTGGATACGCAGTATTTT. Its protein is CASSATGLVGVDTQYF. The gene calls are TRBV9 and TRBJ2-3; TRBD1 agrees at 7 bases. The CDR3 contains 16 residues. The junction had 13 bases not matched to a gene; V was cut back by 3 bases and J by 6 bases. Germline values: CDR1 SGDLS, CDR2 YYNGEE.